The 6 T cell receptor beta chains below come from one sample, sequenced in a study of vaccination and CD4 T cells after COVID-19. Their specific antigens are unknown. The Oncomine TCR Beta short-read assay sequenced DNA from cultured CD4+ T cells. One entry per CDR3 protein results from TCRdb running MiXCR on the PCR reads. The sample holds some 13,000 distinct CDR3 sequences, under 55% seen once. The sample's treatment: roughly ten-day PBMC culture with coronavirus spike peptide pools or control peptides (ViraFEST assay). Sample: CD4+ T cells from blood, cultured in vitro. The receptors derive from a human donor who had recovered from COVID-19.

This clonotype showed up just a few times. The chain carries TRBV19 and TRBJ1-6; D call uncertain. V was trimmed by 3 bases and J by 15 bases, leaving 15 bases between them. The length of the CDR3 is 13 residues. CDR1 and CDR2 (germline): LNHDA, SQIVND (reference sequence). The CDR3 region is CASSMVLSDLLHF. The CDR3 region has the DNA TGTGCCAGTAGTATGGTGCTCAGCGATCTCCTCCACTTT.

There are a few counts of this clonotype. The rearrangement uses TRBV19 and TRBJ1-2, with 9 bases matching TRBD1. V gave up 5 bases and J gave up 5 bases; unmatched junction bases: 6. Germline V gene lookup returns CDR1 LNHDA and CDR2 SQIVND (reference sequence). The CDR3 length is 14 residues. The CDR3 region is CASSGTGIFYGYTF. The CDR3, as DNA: TGTGCCAGTAGTGGGACAGGGATTTTTTATGGCTACACCTTC.

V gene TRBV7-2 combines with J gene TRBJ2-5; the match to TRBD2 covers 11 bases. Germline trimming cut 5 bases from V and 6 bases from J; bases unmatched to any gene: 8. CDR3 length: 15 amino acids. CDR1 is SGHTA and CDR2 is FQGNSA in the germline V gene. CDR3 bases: TGTGCCAGCAGCAGGGATTTAGCGGGGGGGAAGACCCAGTACTTC. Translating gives CASSRDLAGGKTQYF.

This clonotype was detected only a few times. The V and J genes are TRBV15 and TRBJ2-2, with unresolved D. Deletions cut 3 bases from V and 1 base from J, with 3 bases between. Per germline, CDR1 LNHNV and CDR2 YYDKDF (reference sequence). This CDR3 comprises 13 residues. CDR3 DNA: TGTGCCACCAGCAGGCAGAACACCGGGGAGCTGTTTTTT. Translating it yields CATSRQNTGELFF.

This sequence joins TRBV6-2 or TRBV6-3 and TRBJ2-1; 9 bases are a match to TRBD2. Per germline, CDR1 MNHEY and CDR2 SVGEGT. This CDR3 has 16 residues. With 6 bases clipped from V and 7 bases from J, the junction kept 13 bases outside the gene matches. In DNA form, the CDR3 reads TGTGCCAGCAGGAATCGGACTAGCGCCGCGGGGAATGAGCAGTTCTTC. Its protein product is CASRNRTSAAGNEQFF.

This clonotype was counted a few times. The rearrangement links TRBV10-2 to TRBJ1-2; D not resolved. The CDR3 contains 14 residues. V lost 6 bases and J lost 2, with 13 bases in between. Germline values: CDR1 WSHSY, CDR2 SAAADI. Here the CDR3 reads CASRPVKGNYGYTF. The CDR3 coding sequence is TGCGCCAGCAGGCCGGTGAAGGGCAACTATGGCTACACCTTC.